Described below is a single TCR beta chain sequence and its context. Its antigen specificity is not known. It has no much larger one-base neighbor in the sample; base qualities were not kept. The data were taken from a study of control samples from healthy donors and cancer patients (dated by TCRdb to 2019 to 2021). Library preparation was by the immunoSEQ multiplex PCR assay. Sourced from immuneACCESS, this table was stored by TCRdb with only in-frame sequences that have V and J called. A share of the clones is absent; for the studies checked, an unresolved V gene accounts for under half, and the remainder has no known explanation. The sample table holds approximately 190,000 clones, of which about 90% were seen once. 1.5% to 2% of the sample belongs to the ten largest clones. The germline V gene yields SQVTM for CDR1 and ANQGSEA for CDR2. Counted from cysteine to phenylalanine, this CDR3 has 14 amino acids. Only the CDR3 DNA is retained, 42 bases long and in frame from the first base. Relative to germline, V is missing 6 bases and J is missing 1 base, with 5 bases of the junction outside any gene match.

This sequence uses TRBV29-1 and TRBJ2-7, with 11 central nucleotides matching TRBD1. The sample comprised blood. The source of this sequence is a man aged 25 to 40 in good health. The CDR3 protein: CSVRGQGASYEQYF. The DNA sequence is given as TGCAGCGTCCGCGGACAGGGGGCTTCCTACGAGCAGTACTTC.